This TCR beta chain was recovered during a study of shared clonotypes between healthy human individuals (dated by TCRdb to about 2020). Context from the whole study: A few men and two women, aged 18 to 49 years, made up the cohort. Per donor, three plates each were used for CD4 naive and CD4 memory, two for CD8 naive, and one for CD8 memory. Blood TCR repertoires of about five healthy adults were deeply sequenced to estimate repertoire size and the extent of clonotype sharing between individuals. Different laboratories and diverse techniques were used to prepare libraries and sequence TCR repertoires, to increase sequencing depth and limit assay-specific biases. Leukapheresis yielded between about 0.8 and 9.5 billion PBMCs per donor.

The donors were healthy, HIV-negative adults who had no recently reported acute infections or vaccinations. Every donor was a Caucasian adult residing in Nashville, Tennessee, USA. CD4+ T cells were enriched through magnetic negative selection, after which naive cells were positively selected on CD45RA and the remaining negative fraction served as the memory subset. Blood was collected by leukapheresis, and PBMCs were isolated by Ficoll-Histopaque density gradient centrifugation and then cryopreserved in liquid nitrogen vapor phase. Analytical flow cytometry was used to check the purity and quantity of each magnetically sorted T cell population. Genomic DNA was isolated from every sorted fraction and measured by UV absorbance on a Nanodrop 2000c. Note on this clone: Its specific antigen is unknown. No clone much larger than this one lies a single base away; base qualities are absent.

General study outcomes and caveats: Only blood was sampled, and tissue TCR repertoires likely differ from those in blood. Naive subsets generally had larger estimated clonotype richness than memory subsets. Incomplete sequencing was indicated by rarefaction of sorted-subset datasets, despite the large sequencing depth. Pairwise subsampling led to the expectation that sequencing depth would affect the degree of clonotype sharing among donors. Compared with non-shared clonotypes, the clonotypes found in all four sorted-subset donors had higher generation probabilities. Across several donors, about 5.2% of naive CD4, approximately 3.6% of naive CD8, 2% to 2.5% of memory CD4, and over 0.35% of memory CD8 clonotypes were shared. The small number of donors limited the genetic and exposure-history diversity represented.

Between the V and J ends, shortened by 6 bases and 12 bases respectively, the junction contains 19 bases. From the cysteine up to the phenylalanine, the CDR3 has a length of 13 residues. The CDR3 DNA has 39 bases and is translated from base 1. According to the germline V gene, CDR1 reads SGHTA and CDR2 reads FQGNSA. Using the deep immunoSEQ assay, multiplex PCR amplified TCR CDR3 regions from genomic DNA. Genomic DNA extracted from each cell subset was distributed evenly over all wells of several immunoSEQ 96-well plates, and each plate served as one replicate. For sorted subsets, about 200 ng genomic DNA, equal to tens of thousands of T cell genomes, was loaded into each replicate PCR. The purified libraries were quantified using a Qubit 3.0 fluorometer, sized with a Bioanalyzer 2100, and then quantified again using the KAPA Library Quantification kit. A separate single-read 150-cycle Illumina NextSeq 550 flow cell was used to sequence each immunoSEQ 96-well plate. From the authors' description of their analysis: The immunoSEQ output contained only junctional sequences without quality scores, so filtering could not match that applied to full-length reads. Sequences were annotated with PyIR, a Python wrapper for IgBLAST v1.9, and V/J genes and CDR3 were assigned using IMGT germline references. Any read was removed if the V/J assignment was weak (E-value above 1e-6), the CDR3 was missing, or the read contained stop codons, out-of-frame junctions, or ambiguous translated residues. A V3J clonotype was defined by an identical inferred V gene, J gene, and CDR3 amino acid sequence. The percentage overlap between two repertoires was calculated by dividing the number of shared unique clonotypes by the size of the smaller repertoire. Three approaches were used to assess repertoire richness: RTK rarefaction, the Chao1 estimator, and Recon v2.1 estimates of unobserved clonotypes. Generation probabilities for all TCRbeta clonotypes obtained by the gDNA method from a handful of donors were computed using OLGA. TCRdb obtained this table from immuneACCESS and retained in-frame rearrangements with V and J assigned. These tables miss some clones; where compared with another copy, unresolved V genes account for less than half of the shortfall, and the remainder is unexplained. V and J calls and clone size follow that table, whereas D and trimming were derived from the DNA. This sample has about 2 million clones in its table, and roughly 95% of those were observed once. The ten largest clones represent 0.1% to 0.15% of the sample.

Sequenced input: naive CD4+ T cells sorted from blood. The cell subset or site label of this sample denotes: CD45RA+ positively selected. The chain joins TRBV7-2 to TRBJ2-3; the D gene is possibly TRBD1, with 6 bases matching. This sequence was found in a man aged 18 to 35 in good health. The DNA sequence reads TGTGCCAGCAGTGACGGGTTCGGGACAACCCAGTATTTT. Its translation is CASSDGFGTTQYF. Extended through the reference TRBV7-2 and TRBJ2-3 proteins, this CDR3 yields the full variable domain: GAGVSQSPSNKVTEKGKDVELRCDPISGHTALYWYRQSLGQGLEFLIYFQGNSAPDKSGLPSDRFSAERTGGSVSTLTIQRTQQEDSAVYLCASSDGFGTTQYFGPGTRLTVL.